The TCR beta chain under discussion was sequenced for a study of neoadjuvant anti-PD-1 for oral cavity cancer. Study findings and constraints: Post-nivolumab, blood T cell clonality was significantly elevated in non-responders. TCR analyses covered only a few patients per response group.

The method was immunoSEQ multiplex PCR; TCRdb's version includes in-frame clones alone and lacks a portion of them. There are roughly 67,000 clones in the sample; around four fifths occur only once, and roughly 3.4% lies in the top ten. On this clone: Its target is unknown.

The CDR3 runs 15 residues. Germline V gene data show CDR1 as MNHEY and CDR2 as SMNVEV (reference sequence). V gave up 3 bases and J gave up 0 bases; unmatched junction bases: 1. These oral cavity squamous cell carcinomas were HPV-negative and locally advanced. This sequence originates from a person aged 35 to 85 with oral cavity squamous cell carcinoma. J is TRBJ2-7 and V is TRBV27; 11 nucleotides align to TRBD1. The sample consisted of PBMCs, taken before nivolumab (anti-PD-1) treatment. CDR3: CASSFGTGGSYEQYF. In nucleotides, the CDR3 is TGTGCCAGCAGTTTCGGGACAGGGGGCTCCTACGAGCAGTACTTC.